This T cell receptor beta chain was identified in a study of T-cell memory formation after mild COVID-19. About the study: In these data, TCR clusters were largely donor specific. Study conclusions and caveats: CD4/CD8 balance characterized clones contracting day 15 to 85, and CD4+ skew characterized later expanders.

A note on this clonotype: Its target is unknown.

MiXCR was run by TCRdb on the 5' RACE reads, yielding one entry per CDR3 protein. Of fewer than 650,000 distinct CDR3 sequences detected, roughly 21% appear once; the ten largest clones hold around 9.2%. Sequencing input: PBMCs or a T cell subset sorted from them (not recorded which). This receptor was identified in an adult woman who had mild COVID-19 (a few samples of this study predate the infection). Cell type and time point are not known.

For the CDR3, the DNA is TGCGCCAGCAGCAGGACAGGGAACCTTTTCTACGAGCAGTACTTC. Its protein product is CASSRTGNLFYEQYF. This rearrangement joins TRBV5-1 to TRBJ2-7; 8 bases match TRBD1. There are 15 residues in the CDR3. CDR1 is SGHRS and CDR2 is YFSETQ in the germline V gene. Losses at the gene ends were 4 bases for V and 3 bases for J; bases not matched to a gene: 9.